This T cell receptor beta chain is drawn from a study of T cells in localized non-small cell lung cancer (dated by TCRdb to 2020 to 2021). General notes on the study: The study analyzed T cell repertoires of hundreds of early-stage NSCLC patients, comparing tumors and uninvolved tumor-adjacent lungs. The cohort was made up of fewer than 250 treatment-naive NSCLC patients whose localized lung tumors had been resected. A mean age of around 69 years was recorded for the NSCLC patients, of whom around 120 were male and more than 95 were female.

Results the study describes overall, beyond this receptor: Uninvolved tumor-adjacent lung showed the highest T cell clonality, higher than tumor, which suggests more focused antigenic responses in the uninvolved tumor-adjacent lung. A median of approximately 57 of the top 100 tumor clones were detected in paired uninvolved adjacent lung, and under 30 of these tumor clones were also found among the top 100 clones of the paired uninvolved adjacent lung. Because of the exploratory design, TCR variables were selected using unadjusted p-values without false-discovery rate correction. Higher blood T cell density associated with longer overall survival, while higher adjacent-lung clonality associated with shorter survival. Because multi-region tumor sequencing was not performed, intratumor heterogeneity could not be ruled out.

At diagnosis, peripheral blood, uninvolved tumor-adjacent lung and tumor were collected and were preserved as a mix of fresh-frozen and FFPE material. For TCR repertoire profiling, blood samples were analyzed in the form of peripheral blood mononuclear cells. TCR beta CDR3 regions were sequenced from DNA using the immunoSEQ Assay. The authors processed their data as follows. To compute T cell density, TCR beta template counts were normalized to usable DNA, which was estimated by amplifying housekeeping genes. The preseqR package was used to estimate richness by extrapolating to 400,000 templates for PBMC samples and to 120,000 templates for tissue samples. Clonality was taken to be one minus Pielou's evenness. Differential abundance testing on productive amino-acid clonotypes, with a minimum total count of 5 and an alpha of 0.1, was used to identify tissue-enriched TCRs. Repertoire overlap between compartments was quantified with the Jaccard Index and Morisita Overlap Index. GLIPH grouped TCR beta CDR3s together with public tetramer-defined viral CDR3s, and a viral motif had to include at least three viral sequences and also show V-gene enrichment. The immuneACCESS repertoire file appears here via TCRdb, limited to in-frame rearrangements. These files lack a portion of the clones; in checked studies, under half of the deficit traces to unresolved V genes, and the cause of the others is not known. The DNA was the basis for D and trimming; V, J and clone size are from that table. Recorded for this sample are some 35,000 clones; just over 90% of them occurred a single time. Clones ranked in the top ten supply approximately 6.9% of the sample.

V lost 1 base and J lost 8 bases; the stretch between them is 14 bases long. From the cysteine up to the phenylalanine, the CDR3 has a length of 14 residues. Only CDR3 DNA remains: 42 bases, in frame from the first base. The germline V gene supplies CDR1 SGHAT and CDR2 FQNNGV. About this clone: Its recognized antigen is unknown. Within one base of it there is no much larger clone, and no base qualities were kept.

This receptor was identified in a female donor of 60 years or more with stage I lung adenocarcinoma. The sample in question was peripheral blood, obtained before any cancer treatment. The chain is made from TRBV11-2 and TRBJ1-1; the D gene cannot be resolved reliably. The nucleotide sequence reads as follows: TGTGCCAGCAGCTTAGCCCCCCTAGGGTGGGAAGCTTTCTTT. Protein translation: CASSLAPLGWEAFF. The full variable domain, with segments outside the CDR3 supplied by the reference TRBV11-2 and TRBJ1-1 proteins, appears as EAGVAQSPRYKIIEKRQSVAFWCNPISGHATLYWYQQILGQGPKLLIQFQNNGVVDDSQLPKDRFSAERLKGVDSTLKIQPAKLEDSAVYLCASSLAPLGWEAFFGQGTRLTVV.